These 22 T cell receptor beta chains were sequenced from one sample in a study of T cells in Graves' hyperthyroidism and ophthalmopathy. Amplified TCR beta CDR3 regions came from RNA transcripts. HTBI primers were the set used in a first-round RT-PCR of the TCR CDR3. Using its own MiXCR run on the multiplex PCR reads, TCRdb lists one record per CDR3 protein. The table has some 460,000 distinct CDR3 sequences, approximately 14% seen once; the top ten hold roughly an eighth. Sequenced sample: blood. All receptors derive from a woman aged 18-29 years with Graves' hyperthyroidism.

This clonotype was found many times. This chain connects TRBV24-1 to TRBJ2-3; the match to TRBD2 covers 12 bases. The J segment lost 0 bases and the V segment lost 5 bases, leaving 5 bases of the junction unmatched. The CDR3 spans 17 residues. Per the germline V gene, CDR1 is KGHDR and CDR2 is SFDVKD. CDR3 protein: CATSGKGTSGSTDTQYF. CDR3 DNA: TGTGCCACCAGTGGTAAGGGGACTAGCGGGAGCACAGATACGCAGTATTTT.

This clonotype was detected ten times or more. The chain combines TRBV6-1 with TRBJ2-7; a possible D gene is TRBD2 (6 bases). Between the trimmed V and J ends, which lost 8 bases and 0 bases, there was a span of 11 bases. The CDR3 totals 13 residues. The germline V gene encodes CDR1 MNHNS and CDR2 SASEGT. This chain's CDR3 is CASSWGDSYEQYF. DNA of the CDR3: TGTGCCAGCTCCTGGGGGGACTCCTACGAGCAGTACTTC.

This clonotype was counted a few times. This sequence joins TRBV29-1 and TRBJ1-4; D unresolved. Trimming took off 4 bases at V and 4 bases at J, with 13 bases between the two ends. CDR3 length equals 14 residues. From germline, CDR1 is SQVTM and CDR2 ANQGSEA. The DNA for the CDR3 is TGCAGCGTTGGATCCCAGGCTATTAATGAAAAACTGTTTTTT. It yields the protein CSVGSQAINEKLFF.

Turning to this clonotype: One end of the junction fails to match germline, which may point to a read error. The J gene is TRBJ2-1, the V gene TRBV6-1, with 8 bases that match TRBD1. From germline, CDR1 is MNHNS and CDR2 SASEGT. The CDR3 extends over 15 amino acids. CDR3 DNA sequence: TGTGCCAGCAGAGCCGGGACAGGATTTTACAATGGGCAGTTCTTC. This translates into CASRAGTGFYNGQFF.

The chain uses TRBV2 and TRBJ2-6, with D unclear. CDR1 and CDR2 (germline): SNHLY, FYNNEI. The CDR3 totals 12 residues. Trimming took off 2 bases at V and 8 bases at J, with 4 bases between the two ends. CDR3 region: CASSEFSNVLTF. CDR3 DNA: TGTGCCAGCAGTGAATTCTCCAACGTCCTGACTTTC.

The V gene is TRBV19, the J gene TRBJ1-1, with 8 bases matching TRBD1. The CDR3 covers 13 residues. Germline V gives CDR1 LNHDA, CDR2 SQIVND (reference sequence). The trim removed 7 bases at V and 3 bases at J, leaving 4 bases unmatched. CDR3 in amino acids: CASNQGAHTEAFF. The CDR3 nucleotides read TGTGCCAGTAATCAGGGGGCGCACACTGAAGCTTTCTTT.

This clonotype appeared a few times. DNA for the CDR3: TGTGCCAGCAGTTACGCCCGGGACAGGGTAAGAGTTCTGCCCCAGCATTTT. This sequence encodes CASSYARDRVRVLPQHF. This chain connects TRBV6-5 to TRBJ1-5; 9 nucleotides match TRBD1. V shed 2 bases and J 9 bases; nucleotides not matched to a gene: 14. The CDR3 runs to 17 residues. Per the germline V gene, CDR1 is MNHEY and CDR2 is SVGAGI.

This clonotype was detected a few times. V is TRBV19 and J is TRBJ2-1; D is unclear. Trimming shortened V by 3 bases and J by 10 bases, and 10 bases separated the two germline ends. Germline V gene lookup returns CDR1 LNHDA and CDR2 SQIVND (reference sequence). This CDR3 region has 12 residues. This CDR3 reads CASSMLGFEQFF. CDR3 DNA: TGTGCCAGTAGTATGCTAGGGTTCGAGCAGTTCTTC.

At least ten counts were recorded for this clonotype. CDR3 sequence (DNA): TGTGCCAGCTCACCACCTGAACTCAGCACAGATACGCAGTATTTT. Residues: CASSPPELSTDTQYF. This chain uses TRBV18 with TRBJ2-3; D uncertain. The CDR3 contains 15 residues. V was shortened by 0 bases and J by 0 bases, with 7 bases between the two germline ends. CDR1 KGHSH and CDR2 LQKENI come from the germline V gene.

The sample holds many counts of this clonotype. The chain combines TRBV2 with TRBJ2-7; D assignment may be TRBD1 or TRBD2 (5 bases each). Germline CDR1 reads SNHLY; CDR2 reads FYNNEI. V lost 8 bases, J lost 3 bases, and 8 bases lay in between. The CDR3 is 11 residues long. CDR3 region: CASRGLYEQYF. The CDR3, as DNA: TGTGCCAGCCGGGGCCTCTACGAGCAGTACTTC.

This clonotype was seen many times. The V gene is TRBV7-8, the J gene TRBJ2-1; D is ambiguous. V lost 4 bases to trimming and J lost 8 bases, with 21 bases between them. The CDR3 spans 16 residues. Germline CDR1 reads SGHVS; CDR2 reads FQNEAQ. The CDR3 loop is CASSSRLGLSRDEQFF. The CDR3 nucleotides are TGTGCCAGCAGCTCCCGTTTGGGTTTGTCTCGGGATGAGCAGTTCTTC.

There are many counts of this clonotype. This rearrangement joins TRBV7-6 to TRBJ1-1; tentatively, D is TRBD1 (6 bases). V lost 0 bases to trimming and J lost 5 bases, with 16 bases between them. The V gene's germline CDR1 is SGHVS and CDR2 FNYEAQ. The CDR3 consists of 16 residues. The CDR3 nucleotides are TGTGCCAGCAGCTTAGCAGGGCAGGGGTCGGGAACTGAAGCTTTCTTT. Translating gives CASSLAGQGSGTEAFF.

There are a few counts of this clonotype. The chain uses TRBV19 and TRBJ1-1; weak D call: TRBD1 (5 bases). This CDR3 has 16 amino acids. Trimming left V 2 bases short and J 0 bases short, with 13 bases between. CDR1 is LNHDA and CDR2 is SQIVND in the germline V gene (reference sequence). This CDR3 reads CASSIPRTPMNTEAFF. The CDR3 coding sequence is TGTGCCAGTAGTATACCTAGGACACCCATGAACACTGAAGCTTTCTTT.

The chain couples TRBV5-1 to TRBJ1-6; no clear D. Germline assignment: CDR1 SGHRS and CDR2 YFSETQ. Trimming stripped 4 bases from V and 7 bases from J, with 18 bases between. This CDR3 spans 16 amino acids. The CDR3 loop reads CASSPGESRGNSPLHF. The CDR3, as DNA: TGCGCCAGCAGCCCCGGAGAAAGCCGTGGGAATTCACCCCTCCACTTT.

The V call is TRBV19, the J call TRBJ2-3; 7 bases fit TRBD1. Germline values: CDR1 LNHDA, CDR2 SQIVND (reference sequence). V lost 4 bases to trimming and J lost 0 bases; unmatched junction nucleotides: 7. CDR3 length: 16 amino acids. For the CDR3, the DNA is TGTGCCAGTAGTACTCGGGACAGAACTAGCACAGATACGCAGTATTTT. Translated, it gives CASSTRDRTSTDTQYF.

This clonotype showed up many times. V usage is TRBV7-8 and J usage is TRBJ2-3; D unclear. V lost 0 bases and J 2 bases, leaving 12 bases between the germline ends. The CDR3 is 16 residues long. Germline assignment: CDR1 SGHVS and CDR2 FQNEAQ. CDR3 region: CASSLAASPSTDTQYF. DNA for the CDR3: TGTGCCAGCAGCTTAGCGGCTTCCCCCTCCACAGATACGCAGTATTTT.

This clonotype was recorded many times. J is TRBJ2-3 and V is TRBV20-1; 8 bases are a match to TRBD1. The CDR3 contains 15 residues. The germline V gene encodes CDR1 DFQATT and CDR2 SNEGSKA (reference sequence). V lost 3 bases and J lost 9; bases outside the gene matches: 14. CDR3: CSARVPGQEDGTQYF. DNA for the CDR3: TGCAGTGCTAGGGTCCCGGGACAGGAGGACGGGACGCAGTATTTT.

This clonotype occurred many times. The rearrangement joins TRBV11-1 to TRBJ2-2; maybe TRBD1 (5 bases). V was pared by 5 bases and J by 1 base, with 11 bases between. This CDR3 comprises 15 residues. The V gene's germline CDR1 is SGHAT and CDR2 FQDESV (reference sequence). CDR3 sequence (DNA): TGTGCCAGCAGCCTGGACAACCGGAACACCGGGGAGCTGTTTTTT. It specifies CASSLDNRNTGELFF. The variable domain in full, completed from reference TRBV11-1 and TRBJ2-2, reads EAEVAQSPRYKITEKSQAVAFWCDPISGHATLYWYRQILGQGPELLVQFQDESVVDDSQLPKDRFSAERLKGVDSTLKIQPAELGDSAMYLCASSLDNRNTGELFFGEGSRLTVL.

This clonotype was counted only a few times. The gene calls are TRBV4-1 and TRBJ1-5, with a possible D match to TRBD1 (6 bases). CDR1 is MGHRA, CDR2 YSYEKL, per germline. The CDR3 sequence is 14 residues long. V lost 4 bases and J lost 5, with 12 bases in between. The CDR3 nucleotides are TGCGCCAGCAGCCCATGGGGGCGCGATCAGCCCCAGCATTTT. This gives the protein CASSPWGRDQPQHF.

This clonotype has only one observation. V and J are TRBV19 and TRBJ1-2; D might be TRBD1 (5 bases). The CDR3 is 14 residues long. The V end was cut by 3 bases, the J end by 4 bases, with 12 bases between. Germline V gene lookup returns CDR1 LNHDA and CDR2 SQIVND (reference sequence). CDR3 bases: TGTGCCAGTAGTATTGGGGGGAAAGGCTATGGCTACACCTTC. This translates into CASSIGGKGYGYTF.

Notes on this clonotype: Given a much more abundant clone one base away, this may be a read error. The chain recombines TRBV11-1 with TRBJ2-7; 7 positions match TRBD1. Germline assignment: CDR1 SGHAT and CDR2 FQDESV (reference sequence). This CDR3 region has 15 residues. Trimming at V came to 4 bases and at J to 2 bases, leaving 8 bases not matched to a gene. In DNA form, the CDR3 reads TGTGCCAGCAGCTCCGACAGGGCAAGAACCTACGAGCAGTACTTC. Amino acids: CASSSDRARTYEQYF.

This clonotype was seen at least ten times. J is TRBJ1-2 and V is TRBV5-1; D unclear. The CDR3 runs 13 residues. V was cut by 0 bases and J by 10 bases, with 13 bases left in between. The V gene's germline CDR1 is SGHRS and CDR2 YFSETQ. CDR3 DNA sequence: TGCGCCAGCAGCTTGGCCGGTTCGGCAGCCTACACCTTC. Protein product: CASSLAGSAAYTF.